Each of the 8 T cell receptor beta chains below was sequenced from the same sample in a study of blood T cells in healthy people across ages. A second PCR of roughly 7 to 11 cycles used a sample-barcoded 5' primer and a J-beta primer mix. One entry per CDR3 protein results from TCRdb running MiXCR on the 5' RACE reads. The repertoire holds some 880,000 distinct CDR3 sequences, with 35% to 40% as singletons. Sequenced material: blood. The receptors here all came from a man between 18 and 29 years old in good health.

This clonotype was observed a few times. V gene TRBV29-1 combines with J gene TRBJ1-5; no firm D call. CDR3 length equals 14 residues. The germline V and J ends were trimmed by 6 bases and 5 bases, with 17 bases remaining between them. Germline V lookup: CDR1 SQVTM, CDR2 ANQGSEA. The CDR3 here is CSVGEAAGHQPQHF. The CDR3 nucleotides are TGCAGCGTCGGGGAGGCAGCCGGTCATCAGCCCCAGCATTTT.

Many counts were recorded for this clonotype. The rearrangement uses TRBV12-3 or TRBV12-4 and TRBJ2-5; D is possibly TRBD1 (5 bases). This CDR3 contains 14 residues. The V end lost 1 base, the J end lost 5 bases, and 11 bases lay between the germline ends. The CDR3 DNA sequence: TGTGCCAGCAGTTTAGTAGGGGTGCGGGAGACCCAGTACTTC. It yields the protein CASSLVGVRETQYF.

This chain uses TRBV12-3 or TRBV12-4 with TRBJ2-1; D gene ambiguous. Near its end, the DNA agrees better with TRBJ2-7, so the J call may be wrong. The CDR3 contains 15 residues. The CDR3 reads CASSPDGLPYNEQYF. The CDR3 coding sequence is TGTGCCAGCAGTCCCGACGGGCTCCCCTACAATGAGCAGTACTTC.

This clonotype was seen only a few times. V is TRBV5-5 and J is TRBJ1-4; D unresolved. Germline CDR1 reads SGHKS; CDR2 reads YYEKEE (reference sequence). V lost 0 bases to trimming and J lost 8 bases, with 14 bases between them. The CDR3 runs to 15 residues. The CDR3: CASSLGGDLTEKLFF. In nucleotides, the CDR3 is TGTGCCAGCAGCTTGGGTGGGGATTTGACGGAAAAACTGTTTTTT.

This clonotype was observed a handful of times. This chain connects TRBV7-2 to TRBJ2-7, with D maybe TRBD1 (5 bases). V lost 5 bases and J 4 bases, leaving 12 bases between the germline ends. The CDR3 spans 13 residues. The germline gives CDR1 SGHTA, CDR2 FQGNSA. CDR3 region: CASSLGANYEQYF. The DNA of the CDR3 is TGTGCCAGCAGCCTAGGGGCTAATTACGAGCAGTACTTC.

This clonotype was seen many times. This chain links TRBV29-1 with TRBJ2-5; possibly TRBD1 for D (5 bases). Germline assignment: CDR1 SQVTM and CDR2 ANQGSEA. The length of the CDR3 is 14 residues. Trimming removed 7 bases at V and 1 base at J, with 16 bases between. CDR3: CSARQILFQETQYF. The CDR3 DNA sequence: TGCAGCGCCAGACAGATCCTTTTCCAAGAGACCCAGTACTTC.

There are many counts of this clonotype. The rearrangement joins TRBV29-1 to TRBJ2-1; TRBD2 matches 8 bases. The V gene end was trimmed by 4 bases and the J gene end by 2 bases; junction bases not matched to a gene: 4. The CDR3 loop spans 14 amino acids. Germline CDR1 reads SQVTM; CDR2 reads ANQGSEA. CDR3 amino acids: CSVVDGGAYNEQFF. For the CDR3, the DNA is TGCAGCGTTGTGGACGGGGGGGCCTACAATGAGCAGTTCTTC.

The rearrangement uses TRBV29-1 and TRBJ2-1, with 9 bases lining up with TRBD1. Trimming at V came to 5 bases and at J to 7 bases, leaving 9 bases not matched to a gene. The germline CDR1 and CDR2 sequences are SQVTM and ANQGSEA. This CDR3 has 14 residues. CDR3 region: CSVIQQGASNEQFF. Here the CDR3 DNA reads TGCAGCGTTATACAACAGGGGGCCTCAAATGAGCAGTTCTTC.